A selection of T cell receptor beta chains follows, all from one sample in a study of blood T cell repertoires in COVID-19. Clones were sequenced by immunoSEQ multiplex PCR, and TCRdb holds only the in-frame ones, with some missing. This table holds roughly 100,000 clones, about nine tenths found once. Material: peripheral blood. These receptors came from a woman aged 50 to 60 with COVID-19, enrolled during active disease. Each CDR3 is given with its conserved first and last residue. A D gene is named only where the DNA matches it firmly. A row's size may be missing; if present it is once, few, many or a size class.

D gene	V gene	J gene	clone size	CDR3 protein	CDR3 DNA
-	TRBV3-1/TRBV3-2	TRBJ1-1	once	CASSQSYGEAFF	TGTGCCAGCAGCCAGTCTTACGGTGAAGCTTTCTTT
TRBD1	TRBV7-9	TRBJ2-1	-	CASSPTGGNEQFF	TGTGCCAGCAGCCCTACAGGGGGCAATGAGCAGTTCTTC
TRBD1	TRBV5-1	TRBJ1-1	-	CASSLDRGIVGTEAFF	TGCGCCAGCAGCTTAGACAGGGGAATAGTGGGCACTGAAGCTTTCTTT
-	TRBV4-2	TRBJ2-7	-	CASSPRSGDEQYF	TGTGCCAGCAGCCCCCGTTCGGGAGACGAGCAGTACTTC
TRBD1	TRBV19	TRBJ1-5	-	CASSMGQVGNQPQHF	TGTGCCAGTAGTATGGGACAGGTGGGCAATCAGCCCCAGCATTTT
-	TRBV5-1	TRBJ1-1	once	CASSSNTVNTEAFF	TGCGCCAGCAGCTCTAATACAGTGAACACTGAAGCTTTCTTT
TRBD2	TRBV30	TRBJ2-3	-	CACRITGWLAGVGDTDTQYF	TGTGCCTGTAGAATAACCGGATGGCTAGCGGGGGTCGGAGACACAGATACGCAGTATTTT
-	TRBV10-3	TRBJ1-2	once	CAISESNSIYGYTF	TGTGCCATCAGTGAGTCGAATAGCATTTATGGCTACACCTTC
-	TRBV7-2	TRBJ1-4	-	CASSSRSLGNEKLFF	TGTGCCAGCAGCTCGCGGTCTCTCGGGAATGAAAAACTGTTTTTT
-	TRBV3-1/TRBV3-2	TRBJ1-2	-	CASSQIFTGSYGYTF	TGTGCCAGCAGCCAAATTTTTACAGGGAGCTATGGCTACACCTTC
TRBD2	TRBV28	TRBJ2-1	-	CASRGSGGGDEQFF	TGTGCCAGCAGGGGTAGCGGGGGGGGTGATGAGCAGTTCTTC
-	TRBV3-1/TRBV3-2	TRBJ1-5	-	CASSSTGTQPQHF	TGTGCCAGCAGTTCAACAGGGACTCAGCCCCAGCATTTT
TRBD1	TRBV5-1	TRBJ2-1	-	CASSEGQMNEQFF	TGCGCCAGCAGCGAGGGACAGATGAATGAGCAGTTCTTC
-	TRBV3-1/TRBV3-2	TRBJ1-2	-	CAASRELNYGYTF	TGTGCCGCCTCCCGGGAGCTTAACTATGGCTACACCTTC
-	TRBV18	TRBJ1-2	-	CASSPMWGDNYGYTF	TGTGCCAGCTCACCAATGTGGGGGGACAACTATGGCTACACCTTC
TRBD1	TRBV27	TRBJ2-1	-	CASSLWDRANEQFF	TGTGCCAGCAGTCTTTGGGACAGAGCCAACGAGCAGTTCTTC